This entry concerns a single TCR beta chain. These data come from a study of control samples from healthy donors and cancer patients. With 7 bases removed from V and 9 bases from J, the gap between germline ends came to 13 bases. Germline V lookup: CDR1 DFQATT, CDR2 SNEGSKA (reference sequence). The CDR3 consists of 11 residues. Sequenced by immunoSEQ multiplex PCR; TCRdb stores in-frame clones only, minus some. The sample lists 110,000 to 150,000 clones; 85% to 95% were seen once. The clonotype comes from a man between 40 and 49 years old in good health. Source material: blood. The V and J genes are TRBV20-1 and TRBJ2-1; possibly TRBD2 for D (5 bases). The CDR3 protein is CSDRTGVEQFF. In DNA, the CDR3 is TGCAGTGACCGGACTGGCGTTGAGCAGTTCTTC.